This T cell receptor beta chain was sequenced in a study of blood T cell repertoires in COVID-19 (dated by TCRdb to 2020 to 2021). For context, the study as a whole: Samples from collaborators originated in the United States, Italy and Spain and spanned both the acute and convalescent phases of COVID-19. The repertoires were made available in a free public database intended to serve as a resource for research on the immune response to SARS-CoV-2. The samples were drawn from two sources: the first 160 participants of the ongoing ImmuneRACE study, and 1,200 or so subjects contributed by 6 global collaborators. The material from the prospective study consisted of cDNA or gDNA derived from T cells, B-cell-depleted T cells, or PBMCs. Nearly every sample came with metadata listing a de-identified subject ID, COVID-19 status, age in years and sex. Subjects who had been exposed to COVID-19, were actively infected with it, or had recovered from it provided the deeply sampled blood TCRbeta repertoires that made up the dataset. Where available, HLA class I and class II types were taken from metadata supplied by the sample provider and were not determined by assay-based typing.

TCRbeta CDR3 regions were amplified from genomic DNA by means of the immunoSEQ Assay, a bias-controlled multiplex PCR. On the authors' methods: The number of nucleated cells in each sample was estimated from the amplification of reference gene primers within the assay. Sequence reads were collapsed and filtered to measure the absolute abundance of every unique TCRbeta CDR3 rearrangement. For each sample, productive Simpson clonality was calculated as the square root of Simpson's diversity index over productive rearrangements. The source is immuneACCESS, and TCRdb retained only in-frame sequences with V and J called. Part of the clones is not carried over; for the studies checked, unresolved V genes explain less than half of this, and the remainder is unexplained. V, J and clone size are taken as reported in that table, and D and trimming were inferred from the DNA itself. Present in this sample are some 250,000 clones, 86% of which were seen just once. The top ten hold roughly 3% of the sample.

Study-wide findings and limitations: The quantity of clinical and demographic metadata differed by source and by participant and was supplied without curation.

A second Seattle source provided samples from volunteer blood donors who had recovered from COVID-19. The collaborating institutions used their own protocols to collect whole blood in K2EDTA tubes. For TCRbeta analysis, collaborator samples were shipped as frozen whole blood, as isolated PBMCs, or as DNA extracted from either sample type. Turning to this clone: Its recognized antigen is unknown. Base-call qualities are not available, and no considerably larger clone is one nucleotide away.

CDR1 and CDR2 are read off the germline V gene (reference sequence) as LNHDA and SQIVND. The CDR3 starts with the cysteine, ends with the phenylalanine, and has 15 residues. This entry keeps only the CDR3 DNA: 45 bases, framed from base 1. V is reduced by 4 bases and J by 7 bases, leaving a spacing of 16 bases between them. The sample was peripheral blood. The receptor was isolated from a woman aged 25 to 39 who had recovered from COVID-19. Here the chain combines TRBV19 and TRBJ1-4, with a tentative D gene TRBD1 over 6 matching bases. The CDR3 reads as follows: CASSTLPSGVEKLFF. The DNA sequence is TGTGCCAGTAGTACGTTACCCTCAGGGGTTGAAAAACTGTTTTTT.